This T cell receptor beta chain was sequenced during a study of blood T cell repertoires in COVID-19. Study-level background: Acute and convalescent COVID-19 specimens originated in the United States, Italy and Spain. T cells, B-cell-depleted T cells, or PBMCs supplied cDNA or gDNA.

Original data processing: Researchers report that nucleated cell counts were estimated from reference gene primer amplification. The table came from immunoSEQ multiplex PCR; TCRdb's copy has only in-frame clones and leaves some out. D and trimming were read from the DNA, whereas the V and J calls and clone size are those reported in that table. The table records 180,000 or so clones, approximately 85% of them present only once. The CDR3 consists of 19 residues. Unmatched junction bases numbered 12, after V lost 5 bases and J lost 0 bases. The germline CDR1 and CDR2 sequences are MDHEN and SYDVKM. The sequencing input was peripheral blood. The rearrangement uses TRBV28 and TRBJ2-1; TRBD2 matches at 11 bases. The sequence derives from a man between 60 and 75 years old with acute or convalescent COVID-19. In DNA form, the CDR3 reads TGTGCCAGCAGTCCCGGCGGGACTAGCGGCTCTAGCTCCTACAATGAGCAGTTCTTC. Its protein is CASSPGGTSGSSSYNEQFF.